The 20 T cell receptor beta chains presented below share a single source sample, sequenced in a study of blood T cell repertoires in COVID-19 (dated by TCRdb to the early 2020s). Library construction relied on the immunoSEQ multiplex PCR assay. TCRdb took over this immuneACCESS table, retaining in-frame rearrangements with V and J assigned. Such tables are incomplete; in checked studies, under half of the missing clones stem from an unresolved V gene, and the remainder is unexplained. Across this sample there are a few hundred thousand clones, with 85% to 90% seen only once. The ten largest account for around 4.3% of the sample. Sequencing was performed on PBMCs or T cells enriched from blood (not recorded which). The receptors were sampled from a young woman with acute COVID-19.

The V gene is TRBV5-6, the J gene TRBJ2-7; 8 bases are a match to TRBD2. Unmatched junction bases numbered 7, after V lost 4 bases and J lost 1 base. Germline loops: CDR1 SGHDT, CDR2 YYEEEE. CDR3 size: 15 residues. The CDR3 loop reads CASSLRLAPSYEQYF. Written as DNA, the CDR3 is TGTGCCAGCAGCCTTCGACTAGCGCCGTCCTACGAGCAGTACTTC.

The J gene is TRBJ1-6, the V gene TRBV27, with TRBD1 as a possible D gene (6 bases). The germline gives CDR1 MNHEY, CDR2 SMNVEV (reference sequence). The CDR3 extends over 14 amino acids. Trimming shortened V by 7 bases and J by 10 bases, and 17 bases separated the two germline ends. The CDR3 DNA sequence: TGTGCCAGCAAGGGGTCAGGGGCTAAATCACCCCTCCACTTT. Translated, it gives CASKGSGAKSPLHF.

The chain links TRBV5-1 to TRBJ2-3, with 11 bases aligning to TRBD2. This CDR3 comprises 18 residues. Germline V gives CDR1 SGHRS, CDR2 YFSETQ. V gave up 4 bases and J gave up 5 bases; unmatched junction bases: 15. This chain's CDR3 is CASSTSLIAGGHGDTQYF. In DNA, the CDR3 is TGCGCCAGCAGCACCTCGTTAATAGCGGGAGGGCATGGAGATACGCAGTATTTT.

This clone was found once. This chain uses TRBV7-9 with TRBJ2-7; 8 bases are shared with TRBD1. Trimming took 5 bases from V and 2 from J; bases not matched to a gene: 5. Germline CDR1 and CDR2: SEHNR and FQNEAQ (reference sequence). The CDR3 spans 14 residues. CDR3 protein: CASSPRDRTYEQYF. The CDR3 nucleotides are TGTGCCAGCAGCCCCCGGGACAGGACCTACGAGCAGTACTTC.

The V gene is TRBV10-1, the J gene TRBJ2-1; D is perhaps TRBD2 (7 bases). CDR3 size: 15 residues. Germline V lookup: CDR1 WNHNN, CDR2 SYGVQD (reference sequence). V shed 4 bases and J shed 9 bases, with 19 bases lying between them. The CDR3 is CASSARGGAGGEQFF. CDR3 DNA: TGCGCCAGCAGTGCCAGGGGAGGGGCCGGGGGTGAGCAGTTCTTC.

This chain uses TRBV6-1 with TRBJ1-5; D gene uncertain. V lost 2 bases to trimming and J lost 3 bases, with 5 bases between them. The CDR3 is 13 residues long. Germline V gene sequence: CDR1 MNHNS, CDR2 SASEGT. CDR3 in DNA: TGTGCCAGCAGTGAAATTAACAATCAGCCCCAGCATTTT. Translated: CASSEINNQPQHF.

On this clone itself: This specimen includes other DNA sequences encoding the same CDR3. The J gene is TRBJ1-5, the V gene TRBV6-5; D is perhaps TRBD1 (5 bases). The germline V gene encodes CDR1 MNHEY and CDR2 SVGAGI. Trimming shortened V by 2 bases and J by 1 base, and 9 bases separated the two germline ends. The CDR3 covers 15 residues. CDR3 loop: CASSYAGGSNQPQHF. DNA for the CDR3: TGTGCCAGCAGTTACGCGGGGGGAAGCAATCAGCCCCAGCATTTT.

This chain connects TRBV5-1 to TRBJ2-2, with TRBD2 identical over 9 bases. Germline CDR1 is SGHRS and CDR2 is YFSETQ. With 4 bases clipped from V and 6 bases from J, the junction kept 4 bases outside the gene matches. The CDR3 contains 14 residues. The DNA for the CDR3 is TGCGCCAGCAGCGGGATAGCGGGAGCCGGGGAGCTGTTTTTT. Protein product: CASSGIAGAGELFF.

V gene TRBV12-5 combines with J gene TRBJ2-3; unclear D gene. The germline V gene encodes CDR1 LGHNT and CDR2 FRNRAP. This CDR3 spans 16 amino acids. Trimming removed 0 bases at V and 2 bases at J, with 12 bases between. The CDR3 loop is CASGLVISGNTDTQYF. The CDR3 nucleotides read TGTGCTAGTGGTTTGGTCATATCAGGAAACACAGATACGCAGTATTTT.

The chain combines TRBV3-1 (or the pseudogene TRBV3-2) with TRBJ1-2, with D possibly TRBD1 on 6 matching bases. V was cut by 2 bases and J by 8 bases, with 12 bases left in between. CDR1 and CDR2 (germline): LGHDT, YNNKEL (reference sequence). The CDR3 runs to 13 residues. The DNA for the CDR3 is TGTGCCAGCAGCCAAAATCGGGGGGCGGGCTACACCTTC. Protein: CASSQNRGAGYTF.

Remarks on this clone: It may be a read error: a sequence one base away is much more abundant. V usage is TRBV7-9 and J usage is TRBJ1-2; D uncertain. Between the trimmed V and J ends, which lost 5 bases and 3 bases, there was a span of 10 bases. The CDR3 extends over 13 amino acids. The germline gives CDR1 SEHNR, CDR2 FQNEAQ (reference sequence). CDR3 bases: TGTGCCAGCAGCCCGGACGGGGACTATGGCTACACCTTC. The encoded protein is CASSPDGDYGYTF.

The chain has TRBV19 and TRBJ1-2; 8 bases are shared with TRBD1. The CDR3 sequence is 17 residues long. The germline V gene has CDR1 LNHDA and CDR2 SQIVND (reference sequence). Unmatched junction bases numbered 11, after V lost 4 bases and J lost 1 base. Here the CDR3 DNA reads TGTGCCAGTAGTAATCAATTTCGGACAGGGTATAACTATGGCTACACCTTC. It codes for CASSNQFRTGYNYGYTF. Filled out from reference TRBV19 and TRBJ1-2, the complete variable domain reads DGGITQSPKYLFRKEGQNVTLSCEQNLNHDAMYWYRQDPGQGLRLIYYSQIVNDFQKGDIAEGYSVSREKKESFPLTVTSAQKNPTAFYLCASSNQFRTGYNYGYTFGSGTRLTVV.

This chain connects TRBV28 to TRBJ1-4; 9 bases are a match to TRBD1. The germline CDR1 and CDR2 sequences are MDHEN and SYDVKM. This CDR3 is 14 amino acids long. Germline trimming cut 6 bases from V and 5 bases from J; bases unmatched to any gene: 4. CDR3 sequence: CASSRGQGNEKLFF. The CDR3, as DNA: TGTGCCAGCAGCCGAGGACAGGGGAATGAAAAACTGTTTTTT.

The chain carries TRBV5-5 and TRBJ2-5; 7 positions agree with TRBD1. The CDR3 is made up of 16 amino acids. CDR1 is SGHKS and CDR2 is YYEKEE in the germline V gene (reference sequence). The V segment lost 2 bases and the J segment 0 bases; nucleotides outside the gene matches: 7. The CDR3 loop reads CASSLALGQNQETQYF. The CDR3 coding sequence is TGTGCCAGCAGCTTAGCCCTGGGACAGAACCAAGAGACCCAGTACTTC. Supplemented by reference TRBV5-5 and TRBJ2-5, the full variable domain reads DAGVTQSPTHLIKTRGQQVTLRCSPISGHKSVSWYQQVLGQGPQFIFQYYEKEERGRGNFPDRFSARQFPNYSSELNVNALLLGDSALYLCASSLALGQNQETQYFGPGTRLLVL.

This clone was seen only once. The chain joins TRBV3-1 (or the pseudogene TRBV3-2) to TRBJ1-2; TRBD1 agrees at 9 bases. Germline values: CDR1 LGHDT, CDR2 YNNKEL (reference sequence). The junction had 14 bases not matched to a gene; V was cut back by 3 bases and J by 6 bases. The CDR3 has 17 amino acids. The CDR3 spells CASSQITGTGSPNGYTF. In nucleotides, the CDR3 is TGTGCCAGCAGCCAGATAACCGGGACAGGGTCCCCCAATGGCTACACCTTC.

About this clone itself: The same CDR3 is also encoded by other DNA sequences in this sample. The chain couples TRBV30 to TRBJ1-5; a possible D gene is TRBD1 (6 bases). This CDR3 spans 13 amino acids. The germline V and J ends were trimmed by 0 bases and 7 bases, with 10 bases remaining between them. CDR1 and CDR2 (germline): GTSNPN, SVGIG (reference sequence). The CDR3 DNA is TGTGCCTGGAGTGTACAGGGAGACCAGCCCCAGCATTTT. It translates to CAWSVQGDQPQHF.

This clone was seen once. The chain has TRBV6-1 and TRBJ1-2; the match to TRBD1 covers 9 bases. The junction had 5 bases not matched to a gene; V was cut back by 5 bases and J by 4 bases. The CDR3 is 14 residues long. Per the germline V gene, CDR1 is MNHNS and CDR2 is SASEGT. The CDR3, as DNA: TGTGCCAGCAGTTTAGGGACAGGGTCCTATGGCTACACCTTC. Its protein is CASSLGTGSYGYTF.

This sequence joins TRBV25-1 and TRBJ2-1, with D possibly being TRBD2 (7 bases). Germline CDR1 reads MGHDK; CDR2 reads SYGVNS. The CDR3 is 16 amino acids. The V and J ends lost 3 bases and 4 bases respectively, with 16 bases between them. The CDR3 DNA reads TGTGCCAGCAGTGAGCTGGGAGGGGGGGGTTACAATGAGCAGTTCTTC. Translating gives CASSELGGGGYNEQFF. The whole variable domain, filled in from reference TRBV25-1 and TRBJ2-1, reads EADIYQTPRYLVIGTGKKITLECSQTMGHDKMYWYQQDPGMELHLIHYSYGVNSTEKGDLSSESTVSRIRTEHFPLTLESARPSHTSQYLCASSELGGGGYNEQFFGPGTRLTVL.

The gene calls are TRBV18 and TRBJ2-2; 9 bases fit TRBD2. Germline V gives CDR1 KGHSH, CDR2 LQKENI. Losses at the gene ends were 1 base for V and 2 bases for J; bases not matched to a gene: 5. CDR3 length: 17 residues. The CDR3 DNA follows: TGTGCCAGCTCACCACTAGCGGGAGTCCATAACACCGGGGAGCTGTTTTTT. Translation: CASSPLAGVHNTGELFF.

The chain carries TRBV5-4 and TRBJ2-7, with TRBD2 identical over 9 bases. CDR3 length: 16 amino acids. From germline, CDR1 is SGHNT and CDR2 YYREEE (reference sequence). With 0 bases clipped from V and 0 bases from J, the junction kept 4 bases outside the gene matches. The CDR3 here is CASSLDSGSHSYEQYF. DNA of the CDR3: TGTGCCAGCAGCTTGGATAGCGGGAGCCACTCCTACGAGCAGTACTTC. Complete variable domain (other parts from reference TRBV5-4 and TRBJ2-7): ETGVTQSPTHLIKTRGQQVTLRCSSQSGHNTVSWYQQALGQGPQFIFQYYREEENGRGNFPPRFSGLQFPNYSSELNVNALELDDSALYLCASSLDSGSHSYEQYFGPGTRLTVT.